Listed here are 19 T cell receptor beta chains from one sample, sequenced in a study of T cell responses to AZD1222 COVID-19 vaccine. TCRdb's copy holds only in-frame clones and misses some; the assay was immunoSEQ multiplex PCR. The sample includes 150,000 to 180,000 clones, roughly nine tenths of them seen just once. Sequenced material: peripheral blood, taken on day 0 of MenACWY control vaccination. All receptors derive from an adult in good health.

The chain combines TRBV28 with TRBJ2-1, with a weak D call TRBD2 (7 bases). V was clipped by 8 bases and J by 7 bases, with 18 bases between them. The CDR3 covers 14 residues. The germline V gene encodes CDR1 MDHEN and CDR2 SYDVKM. The DNA of the CDR3 is TGTGCCAGCGCCGAGGGGGGGATTATTAATGAGCAGTTCTTC. Translation gives CASAEGGIINEQFF.

The chain couples TRBV4-3 to TRBJ1-3; D is uncertain. Trimming took 0 bases from V and 1 from J, leaving 7 bases between them. The CDR3 is 15 residues long. The germline V gene has CDR1 LGHNA and CDR2 YSLEER. CDR3 residues: CASSQDLGSGNTIYF. The CDR3 nucleotides are TGCGCCAGCAGCCAAGATCTCGGGTCTGGAAACACCATATATTTT.

V and J are TRBV20-1 and TRBJ1-6, with 7 positions matching TRBD1. Trimming cost V 3 bases and J 6 bases; bases outside gene matches: 8. This CDR3 has 15 amino acids. CDR1 and CDR2 (germline): DFQATT, SNEGSKA (reference sequence). This CDR3 reads CSASSQGIGNSPLHF. In DNA form, the CDR3 reads TGCAGTGCTAGTTCACAGGGGATCGGTAATTCACCCCTCCACTTT.

Turning to this clone: The same CDR3 also results from other DNA sequences found in this sample. V and J are TRBV24-1 and TRBJ1-2, with unresolved D. The CDR3 is 13 amino acids. Looked up from germline, CDR1 is KGHDR and CDR2 is SFDVKD. Trimming removed 3 bases from V and 0 bases from J, with 4 bases in between. CDR3 bases: TGTGCCACCAGTGATGCGACTAACTATGGCTACACCTTC. Translating gives CATSDATNYGYTF.

V gene TRBV5-5 combines with J gene TRBJ2-3; 13 positions match TRBD2. Germline CDR1 SGHKS, CDR2 YYEKEE (reference sequence). This CDR3 region has 17 residues. J gave up 6 bases and V 0 bases, and 7 bases lay outside the gene matches. The CDR3 spells CASSLVRLAGGSDTQYF. Written as DNA, the CDR3 is TGTGCCAGCAGCTTGGTCCGACTAGCGGGGGGTTCTGATACGCAGTATTTT.

This chain joins TRBV4-2 and TRBJ2-2; possibly TRBD2 for D (7 bases). V was shortened by 1 base and J by 6 bases, with 21 bases between the two germline ends. Germline CDR1 and CDR2: LGHNA and YNFKEQ. This CDR3 region has 18 residues. CDR3 nucleotide sequence: TGTGCCAGCAGCCAAGGGGTGAACCGTGGGGGGGCAGCCGGGGAGCTGTTTTTT. It is translated as CASSQGVNRGGAAGELFF.

The CDR3 nucleotides are TGTGCCAGCAGCCCTCGACAGGGCACTGAAGCTTTCTTT. It translates to CASSPRQGTEAFF. J is TRBJ1-1 and V is TRBV3-1 (or the pseudogene TRBV3-2), with 7 nucleotides matching TRBD1. Unmatched junction bases numbered 3, after V lost 4 bases and J lost 4 bases. Germline CDR1 and CDR2: LGHDT and YNNKEL (reference sequence). This CDR3 comprises 13 residues.

This chain joins TRBV9 and TRBJ1-3; D remains ambiguous. Germline V lookup: CDR1 SGDLS, CDR2 YYNGEE. The CDR3 covers 15 residues. V was cut by 0 bases and J by 0 bases, with 7 bases left in between. CDR3: CASSVGAVSGNTIYF. CDR3 sequence (DNA): TGTGCCAGCAGCGTAGGGGCAGTCTCTGGAAACACCATATATTTT.

The V call is TRBV5-4, the J call TRBJ2-3; 9 positions match TRBD1. Trimming removed 4 bases from V and 4 bases from J; junction bases left unmatched: 4. The CDR3 loop spans 14 amino acids. CDR1 is SGHNT and CDR2 is YYREEE in the germline V gene (reference sequence). The CDR3 protein is CASSQGQGADTQYF. The CDR3 DNA sequence: TGTGCCAGCAGCCAGGGACAGGGAGCAGATACGCAGTATTTT.

The rearrangement uses TRBV7-2 and TRBJ2-1, with D unresolved. This CDR3 spans 15 amino acids. Per germline, CDR1 SGHTA and CDR2 FQGNSA. Trimming removed 4 bases at V and 4 bases at J, with 14 bases between. The CDR3 sequence: CASSSQPAGYNEQFF. CDR3 bases: TGTGCCAGCAGCTCCCAACCCGCAGGATACAATGAGCAGTTCTTC.

This chain connects TRBV5-4 to TRBJ2-1, with TRBD2 identical over 7 bases. The ends lost 2 bases at V and 10 bases at J; junction bases unmatched: 9. Germline CDR1 and CDR2: SGHNT and YYREEE (reference sequence). The CDR3 runs 14 residues. The CDR3 region is CASSFKTRGDEQFF. The CDR3 DNA is TGTGCCAGCAGCTTCAAGACCCGGGGGGACGAGCAGTTCTTC.

The chain uses TRBV18 and TRBJ2-5; weak D call: TRBD1 (5 bases). V was pared by 4 bases and J by 2 bases, with 8 bases between. CDR3 size: 13 residues. Germline assignment: CDR1 KGHSH and CDR2 LQKENI. The CDR3 DNA reads TGTGCCAGCTCACAGGGGTTTCAAGAGACCCAGTACTTC. Its translation: CASSQGFQETQYF.

The chain recombines TRBV6-5 with TRBJ2-7, with no clear D. Per germline, CDR1 MNHEY and CDR2 SVGAGI. V was shortened by 0 bases and J by 2 bases, with 11 bases between the two germline ends. This CDR3 has 15 amino acids. This CDR3 is CASSYSGFNPYEQYV. The DNA of the CDR3 is TGTGCCAGCAGTTACTCAGGGTTTAATCCCTACGAGCAGTACGTC.

The J gene is TRBJ2-1, the V gene TRBV5-1, with D perhaps matching TRBD1 or TRBD2 (7 bases each). This CDR3 comprises 18 residues. Deletions cut 0 bases from V and 4 bases from J, with 20 bases between. From germline, CDR1 is SGHRS and CDR2 YFSETQ. CDR3 residues: CASSLEGAASGRYNEQFF. In DNA form, the CDR3 reads TGCGCCAGCAGCTTGGAGGGGGCGGCTAGCGGACGATACAATGAGCAGTTCTTC.

The CDR3 loop is CASSDSRDIYLDRVNTEAFF. In DNA, the CDR3 is TGTGCCAGCAGTGACTCTAGGGACATATACTTGGACAGGGTGAACACTGAAGCTTTCTTT. The chain is built from TRBV6-4 and TRBJ1-1; 8 bases agree with TRBD1. The V gene end was trimmed by 0 bases and the J gene end by 0 bases; junction bases not matched to a gene: 15. The germline V gene has CDR1 MRHNA and CDR2 SNTAGT. This CDR3 contains 20 residues.

Only one count was recorded for this clone. The V and J genes are TRBV3-1 (or the pseudogene TRBV3-2) and TRBJ2-2; D gene unclear. The germline gives CDR1 LGHDT, CDR2 YNNKEL (reference sequence). This CDR3 has 15 amino acids. V gave up 0 bases and J gave up 4 bases, with 9 bases separating them. The CDR3 sequence: CASSQEVRSTGELFF. CDR3 coding DNA: TGTGCCAGCAGCCAAGAAGTTAGGAGCACCGGGGAGCTGTTTTTT.

V gene TRBV7-2 combines with J gene TRBJ1-2; D gene unclear. The germline CDR1 and CDR2 sequences are SGHTA and FQGNSA. The CDR3 length is 11 residues. With 1 base removed from V and 7 bases from J, the gap between germline ends came to 4 bases. The CDR3 loop is CASSLGRGYTF. CDR3 sequence (DNA): TGTGCCAGCAGCTTAGGTCGTGGCTACACCTTC.

The chain employs TRBV5-1 and TRBJ1-5; D might be TRBD1 (5 bases). The CDR3 has 14 residues. Germline V gene lookup returns CDR1 SGHRS and CDR2 YFSETQ. The ends were cut back, 7 bases at V and 2 bases at J, with 13 bases in the middle. CDR3 protein: CASFEGGGNQPQHF. The CDR3 DNA reads as TGCGCCAGCTTCGAGGGAGGGGGCAATCAGCCCCAGCATTTT.

In this sample, this clone turned up once. The chain combines TRBV6-4 with TRBJ1-2; D remains unclear. The germline V gene has CDR1 MRHNA and CDR2 SNTAGT. The CDR3 is 13 residues long. V lost 4 bases and J 8 bases, leaving 14 bases between the germline ends. CDR3 sequence: CASSAHGSRGYTF. CDR3 coding DNA: TGTGCCAGCAGTGCGCATGGTTCGCGGGGCTACACCTTC.